Following are 31 T cell receptor beta chains from one sample sequenced in a study of T-cell memory formation after mild COVID-19. TCRdb independently ran MiXCR on the 5' RACE reads; one entry per CDR3 protein. The repertoire includes tens of thousands of distinct CDR3 sequences, about 15% of them detected once, and approximately 40% sits in the top ten. The sequenced sample consisted of PBMCs or a T cell subset sorted from them (not recorded which). All receptors come from a man between 18 and 35 years old who had mild COVID-19 (a few samples of this study predate the infection). Cell type and time point are not known.

This clonotype was picked up a small number of times. This chain joins TRBV9 and TRBJ2-2; 10 bases line up with TRBD2. V was clipped by 5 bases and J by 6 bases; unmatched bases: 7. The germline V gene has CDR1 SGDLS and CDR2 YYNGEE. The CDR3 covers 15 residues. This chain's CDR3 is CASRRAGGPPGELFF. In nucleotides, the CDR3 is TGTGCCAGCAGAAGAGCGGGGGGGCCCCCCGGGGAGCTGTTTTTT.

This clonotype has more than one count but fewer than ten. V is TRBV9 and J is TRBJ1-1, with a possible D match to TRBD1 (5 bases). The V end lost 1 base, the J end lost 4 bases, and 14 bases lay between the germline ends. The CDR3 is 15 residues long. CDR1 is SGDLS and CDR2 is YYNGEE in the germline V gene. This chain's CDR3 is CASSVSLQGATEAFF. The CDR3 coding sequence is TGTGCCAGCAGCGTATCCCTCCAGGGAGCCACTGAAGCTTTCTTT.

This clonotype showed up just a few times. The chain has TRBV7-9 and TRBJ2-3, with 7 bases lining up with TRBD1. Germline loops: CDR1 SEHNR, CDR2 FQNEAQ (reference sequence). J lost 2 bases, V lost 4 bases, and 6 bases had no gene match. This CDR3 is 15 amino acids long. The CDR3 DNA is TGTGCCAGCAGCTCAACCGGGACAGTCACAGATACGCAGTATTTT. Amino acid sequence: CASSSTGTVTDTQYF.

This clonotype came up once. The gene calls are TRBV4-1 and TRBJ2-3, with D perhaps matching TRBD2 (5 bases). V lost 0 bases to trimming and J lost 4 bases, with 8 bases between them. The CDR3 loop spans 14 amino acids. Germline lookup yields CDR1 MGHRA and CDR2 YSYEKL. The CDR3 DNA reads TGCGCCAGCAGCCAAGATCCTAGCCCAGATACGCAGTATTTT. Encoded protein: CASSQDPSPDTQYF.

The CDR3, as DNA: TGTGCCAGCACTACTAAGACTAGCGGGTTACTTCCGCAGTATTTT. It codes for CASTTKTSGLLPQYF. V gene TRBV27 combines with J gene TRBJ2-3; 10 bases line up with TRBD2. Germline V gives CDR1 MNHEY, CDR2 SMNVEV (reference sequence). The CDR3 loop spans 15 amino acids. V trimming: 7 bases; J trimming: 10 bases; junction bases outside the gene matches: 14.

This chain uses TRBV27 with TRBJ2-2; no clear D gene. CDR3 length: 14 residues. Germline V gene data show CDR1 as MNHEY and CDR2 as SMNVEV (reference sequence). Deletions cut 5 bases from V and 5 bases from J, with 12 bases between. The CDR3 nucleotides read TGTGCCAGCAGTCTCACCCCACCTACCGGGGAGCTGTTTTTT. This translates into CASSLTPPTGELFF.

In this sample, this clonotype turned up many times. V gene TRBV29-1 combines with J gene TRBJ1-3; D is undetermined. Per germline, CDR1 SQVTM and CDR2 ANQGSEA. Between the trimmed V and J ends, which lost 5 bases and 6 bases, there was a span of 14 bases. This CDR3 has 13 amino acids. Written as DNA, the CDR3 is TGCAGCGTTCAAAGCGGTACAGAAAACACCATATATTTT. Translated, it gives CSVQSGTENTIYF.

In its sample, this clonotype was seen a few times. The chain uses TRBV12-3 or TRBV12-4 and TRBJ2-1, with unresolved D. Trimming left V 6 bases short and J 8 bases short, with 8 bases between. This CDR3 has 11 amino acids. CDR3 in amino acids: CASSQSYEQFF. Written as DNA, the CDR3 is TGTGCCAGCAGCCAAAGCTATGAGCAGTTCTTC.

This clonotype was counted only a few times. The germline gene is not matched at one end of the junction; a read error may be the cause. The V gene is TRBV6-2 or TRBV6-3, the J gene TRBJ2-1, with D perhaps being TRBD1 or TRBD2 (5 bases each). Germline CDR1 and CDR2: MNHEY and SVGEGT. The CDR3 has 13 residues. The CDR3 region is CASSLQVGAAPSF. In nucleotides, the CDR3 is TGTGCCAGCAGTTTACAGGTTGGAGCGGCTCCTTCCTTC.

This clonotype was observed a handful of times. This chain uses TRBV7-9 with TRBJ2-2; D perhaps matches TRBD2 (7 bases). Between the trimmed V and J ends, which lost 2 bases and 1 base, there was a span of 29 bases. From germline, CDR1 is SEHNR and CDR2 FQNEAQ (reference sequence). The CDR3 contains 22 residues. CDR3 nucleotides: TGTGCCAGCAGCTTAAGGCTCGTTGCGGGGGCTACGCCACTTAAGAACACCGGGGAGCTGTTTTTT. It yields the protein CASSLRLVAGATPLKNTGELFF.

This clonotype was observed a few times. The rearrangement uses TRBV6-2 or TRBV6-3 and TRBJ1-1; no definite D call. Between the trimmed V and J ends, which lost 5 bases and 6 bases, there was a span of 10 bases. CDR1 MNHEY and CDR2 SVGEGT come from the germline V gene. The CDR3 has 12 residues. In DNA form, the CDR3 reads TGTGCCAGCAGTGGGTCCCTCGCTGAAGCTTTCTTT. Protein sequence: CASSGSLAEAFF.

This clonotype came up many times. This chain joins TRBV5-1 and TRBJ2-7; D is perhaps TRBD1 (6 bases). Germline V gene data show CDR1 as SGHRS and CDR2 as YFSETQ. Trimming shortened V by 1 base and J by 2 bases, and 13 bases separated the two germline ends. This CDR3 is built from 15 residues. CDR3 protein: CASSLKKDRPYEQYV. The CDR3, as DNA: TGCGCCAGCAGCTTGAAGAAGGACAGACCCTACGAGCAGTACGTC.

V is TRBV9 and J is TRBJ2-1; 11 bases fit TRBD2. J lost 5 bases, V lost 4 bases, and 5 bases had no gene match. The CDR3 length is 15 residues. CDR1 is SGDLS and CDR2 is YYNGEE in the germline V gene. The CDR3 DNA sequence: TGTGCCAGCAGCCCCGTACTAGCGGGGGACAATGAGCAGTTCTTC. This encodes CASSPVLAGDNEQFF.

This clonotype has only a few counts. J is TRBJ2-1 and V is TRBV12-3 or TRBV12-4, with 10 bases matching TRBD1. The junction had 1 base not matched to a gene; V was cut back by 1 base and J by 7 bases. There are 14 residues in the CDR3. The CDR3 DNA follows: TGTGCCAGCAGTTTAGGGACAGGGGGAAATGAGCAGTTCTTC. This codes for CASSLGTGGNEQFF.

This clonotype appeared a few times. The chain couples TRBV4-1 to TRBJ1-1; TRBD1 matches 7 bases. V was clipped by 2 bases and J by 3 bases; unmatched bases: 15. The CDR3 is made up of 18 amino acids. In germline, CDR1 is MGHRA, CDR2 YSYEKL. The CDR3 here is CASSQRPRSTGRYTEAFF. In nucleotides, the CDR3 is TGCGCCAGCAGCCAACGCCCGAGATCGACAGGGAGGTACACTGAAGCTTTCTTT.

This clonotype has at least ten counts. The rearrangement links TRBV7-9 to TRBJ2-1, with D perhaps given as TRBD1 or TRBD2 (6 bases each). The CDR3 loop spans 15 amino acids. Trimming left V 5 bases short and J 4 bases short, with 15 bases between. Germline loops: CDR1 SEHNR, CDR2 FQNEAQ (reference sequence). CDR3 residues: CASSPGAPPYNEQFF. The CDR3 region has the DNA TGTGCCAGCAGCCCGGGGGCCCCACCTTACAATGAGCAGTTCTTC.

CDR3 sequence reads: CASSQKSLAGAKETQYF. DNA for the CDR3: TGTGCCAGCAGCCAAAAATCACTAGCGGGGGCAAAAGAGACCCAGTACTTC. The rearrangement links TRBV3-1 to TRBJ2-5; 11 bases fit TRBD2. Germline V CDR1 and CDR2: LGHDT, YNNKEL (reference sequence). The CDR3 runs 17 residues. With 2 bases clipped from V and 3 bases from J, the junction kept 8 bases outside the gene matches.

The chain is built from TRBV4-2 and TRBJ2-7; possibly TRBD2 for D (5 bases). CDR1 LGHNA and CDR2 YNFKEQ come from the germline V gene. V was clipped by 3 bases and J by 5 bases, with 11 bases between them. This CDR3 has 13 residues. CDR3 in DNA: TGTGCCAGCAGCCAGGTGCTAGCAAACGAGCAGTACTTC. Amino acids: CASSQVLANEQYF.

The rearrangement links TRBV5-5 to TRBJ1-2; no clear D gene. V was cut by 4 bases and J by 4 bases, with 17 bases left in between. The CDR3 is 15 amino acids. The germline CDR1 and CDR2 sequences are SGHKS and YYEKEE (reference sequence). The CDR3 nucleotides read TGTGCCAGCAGCGTGGAAGGAGGTTCCCCCTATGGCTACACCTTC. This codes for CASSVEGGSPYGYTF. The variable domain in full, with the rest retrieved from reference TRBV5-5 and TRBJ1-2, is DAGVTQSPTHLIKTRGQQVTLRCSPISGHKSVSWYQQVLGQGPQFIFQYYEKEERGRGNFPDRFSARQFPNYSSELNVNALLLGDSALYLCASSVEGGSPYGYTFGSGTRLTVV.

In its sample, this clonotype ranks as medium-sized. The chain couples TRBV4-3 to TRBJ2-1; either TRBD1 or TRBD2 may supply D (5 bases each). The CDR3 is 19 residues long. V lost 1 base, J lost 8 bases, and 27 bases lay in between. In germline, CDR1 is LGHNA, CDR2 YSLEER. The CDR3 DNA reads as TGCGCCAGCAGCCAAGTGGGGGACGGGACCTACGGTGCCCGCGATGAGCAGTTCTTC. Protein sequence: CASSQVGDGTYGARDEQFF.

The chain employs TRBV5-1 and TRBJ2-1, with D perhaps TRBD1 or TRBD2 (6 bases each). Between the trimmed V and J ends, which lost 1 base and 0 bases, there was a span of 14 bases. The germline gives CDR1 SGHRS, CDR2 YFSETQ. The CDR3 is 17 amino acids. The CDR3 here is CASSLYPGAPSYNEQFF. The CDR3 DNA is TGCGCCAGCAGCTTGTATCCGGGGGCCCCCTCCTACAATGAGCAGTTCTTC.

This chain links TRBV27 with TRBJ2-1; the match to TRBD1 covers 9 bases. CDR1 is MNHEY and CDR2 is SMNVEV in the germline V gene (reference sequence). The length of the CDR3 is 15 residues. V gave up 5 bases and J gave up 7 bases; unmatched junction bases: 9. CDR3 sequence reads: CASSTPGTGKNEQFF. In DNA, the CDR3 is TGTGCCAGCAGTACCCCCGGGACAGGGAAAAATGAGCAGTTCTTC.

This rearrangement joins TRBV27 to TRBJ2-2; 9 nucleotides match TRBD2. V was clipped by 5 bases and J by 0 bases; unmatched bases: 7. The CDR3 length is 17 residues. Germline lookup yields CDR1 MNHEY and CDR2 SMNVEV (reference sequence). DNA for the CDR3: TGTGCCAGCAGTCTTCTCCCTAGCGGGGCGAACACCGGGGAGCTGTTTTTT. This gives the protein CASSLLPSGANTGELFF.

CDR3 region: CASSPPDRSIEQFF. The DNA of the CDR3 is TGTGCCAGCTCACCACCGGACAGATCTATTGAGCAGTTCTTC. V usage is TRBV18 and J usage is TRBJ2-1; D may be TRBD1 (6 bases). The CDR3 spans 14 residues. Trimming shortened V by 0 bases and J by 9 bases, and 12 bases separated the two germline ends. From germline, CDR1 is KGHSH and CDR2 LQKENI.

This clonotype was picked up a small number of times. The gene calls are TRBV7-3 and TRBJ1-6; no clear D gene. The CDR3 length is 12 residues. CDR1 is SGHTA, CDR2 FQGTGA, per germline. V lost 1 base to trimming and J lost 18 bases, with 13 bases between them. The CDR3 DNA reads as TGTGCCAGCAGCTTAATTCTGGCACAAGGCCACTTT. Residues: CASSLILAQGHF.

This clonotype was detected a few times. The chain employs TRBV4-3 and TRBJ2-6; D is tentatively TRBD1 or TRBD2 (5 bases each). CDR3 size: 16 residues. Trimming cost V 0 bases and J 3 bases, with 9 bases left between them. The germline V gene encodes CDR1 LGHNA and CDR2 YSLEER. CDR3 nucleotide sequence: TGCGCCAGCAGCCAAGATGGGGGTTTTGGGGCCAACGTCCTGACTTTC. Encoded protein: CASSQDGGFGANVLTF.

This clonotype appeared many times. The chain recombines TRBV27 with TRBJ1-4, with 7 nucleotides matching TRBD1. The germline V gene encodes CDR1 MNHEY and CDR2 SMNVEV (reference sequence). The CDR3 sequence is 14 residues long. V was clipped by 5 bases and J by 0 bases; unmatched bases: 0. CDR3 loop: CASSTGATNEKLFF. DNA for the CDR3: TGTGCCAGCAGTACAGGGGCAACTAATGAAAAACTGTTTTTT.

V is TRBV4-3 and J is TRBJ2-7; 7 bases are shared with TRBD2. Germline trimming cut 5 bases from V and 7 bases from J; bases unmatched to any gene: 11. CDR3 size: 14 residues. The V gene's germline CDR1 is LGHNA and CDR2 YSLEER. The CDR3 DNA is TGCGCCAGCAGCTTAGCCGCGGGGGTAGTAGAGCAGTACTTC. Its protein is CASSLAAGVVEQYF.

This clonotype has just a few counts. V gene TRBV12-3 or TRBV12-4 combines with J gene TRBJ2-3, with D uncertain. CDR3 length equals 13 residues. Trimming pared 6 bases from V and 7 bases from J, leaving 14 bases between. CDR3 in amino acids: CASRPSYFHTQYF. CDR3 bases: TGTGCCAGCAGGCCCTCCTACTTTCATACGCAGTATTTT.

This clonotype was seen ten or more times. This sequence joins TRBV2 and TRBJ2-1; possible D gene TRBD2, 6 bases. Germline CDR1 SNHLY, CDR2 FYNNEI. This CDR3 has 13 residues. The V end lost 0 bases, the J end lost 10 bases, and 10 bases lay between the germline ends. For the CDR3, the DNA is TGTGCCAGCAGTGAAGCGCACCGGGGGGAGCAGTTCTTC. Translation: CASSEAHRGEQFF.

The chain employs TRBV7-3 and TRBJ1-1; D unresolved. The V end was cut by 0 bases, the J end by 4 bases, with 18 bases between. This CDR3 has 17 residues. From germline, CDR1 is SGHTA and CDR2 FQGTGA. The CDR3 nucleotides are TGTGCCAGCAGCTTAACAGGATCTGGTGAGGCACCCACTGAAGCTTTCTTT. Translating gives CASSLTGSGEAPTEAFF.